The 23 T cell receptor beta chains in this list originate from one sample, sequenced in a study of blood T cell repertoires in COVID-19. Method: immunoSEQ multiplex PCR; TCRdb's copy keeps in-frame clones and lacks some. The table shows around 250,000 clones, with 85% to 90% occurring only once. The sample was PBMCs or T cells enriched from blood (not recorded which). Receptors were obtained from a woman between 50 and 59 years old who had recovered from COVID-19.

This clone was picked up one time. CDR3 sequence (DNA): TGTGCCAGCAGTTACTCGGTTGCCAGGGCACATGTCAATCAGCCCCAGCATTTT. The encoded protein is CASSYSVARAHVNQPQHF. The V and J genes are TRBV6-2 or TRBV6-3 and TRBJ1-5, with D perhaps matching TRBD1 (5 bases). This CDR3 has 18 amino acids. Germline CDR1 and CDR2: MNHEY and SVGEGT. The V gene lost 0 bases and the J gene lost 3 bases, with 18 bases spanning the gap.

The chain uses TRBV11-2 and TRBJ2-1; 12 bases are shared with TRBD2. CDR1 and CDR2 from the germline V gene are SGHAT and FQNNGV. After removal of 5 bases from V and 7 bases from J, the junction contained 6 bases not matched to a gene. The CDR3 consists of 15 residues. The chain's CDR3 is CASSRTSGRLNEQFF. In DNA, the CDR3 is TGTGCCAGCAGCCGCACTAGCGGGAGGTTGAATGAGCAGTTCTTC. The full variable domain, with the rest looked up from reference TRBV11-2 and TRBJ2-1, is EAGVAQSPRYKIIEKRQSVAFWCNPISGHATLYWYQQILGQGPKLLIQFQNNGVVDDSQLPKDRFSAERLKGVDSTLKIQPAKLEDSAVYLCASSRTSGRLNEQFFGPGTRLTVL.

In nucleotides, the CDR3 is TGTGCCAGCAGCCCCACAGGGTCAGATACGCAGTATTTT. This encodes CASSPTGSDTQYF. The V and J genes are TRBV6-5 and TRBJ2-3; the D gene is possibly TRBD1 (6 bases). The CDR3 sequence is 13 residues long. V was pared by 6 bases and J by 4 bases, with 11 bases between. Germline CDR1 is MNHEY and CDR2 is SVGAGI.

The chain has TRBV18 and TRBJ2-7; TRBD1 matches at 10 bases. Trimming at V came to 3 bases and at J to 2 bases, leaving 4 bases not matched to a gene. From germline, CDR1 is KGHSH and CDR2 LQKENI. The CDR3 loop spans 15 amino acids. CDR3 sequence (DNA): TGTGCCAGCTCACCCGTTGGGACAGGGGCCTACGAGCAGTACTTC. Translating it yields CASSPVGTGAYEQYF.

The gene calls are TRBV18 and TRBJ1-5; TRBD1 is a possible D gene (5 bases). The CDR3 sequence is 17 residues long. Per germline, CDR1 KGHSH and CDR2 LQKENI. Trimming cost V 6 bases and J 7 bases, with 25 bases left between them. Written as DNA, the CDR3 is TGTGCCAGCTCCGCCCCAAACCCGGAGGGGTTAGTGCAGCCCCAGCATTTT. The encoded protein is CASSAPNPEGLVQPQHF.

This clone was found once. V usage is TRBV24-1 and J usage is TRBJ2-3; 11 nucleotides align to TRBD2. The junction had 12 bases not matched to a gene; V was cut back by 5 bases and J by 0 bases. The CDR3 consists of 19 residues. Germline V CDR1 and CDR2: KGHDR, SFDVKD. The CDR3 spells CATSGGTSGRSPSTDTQYF. The CDR3 region has the DNA TGTGCCACCAGTGGGGGAACTAGCGGGAGAAGCCCTAGCACAGATACGCAGTATTTT.

The chain has TRBV7-9 and TRBJ1-2; D gene ambiguous. CDR1 and CDR2 (germline): SEHNR, FQNEAQ (reference sequence). V was clipped by 1 base and J by 8 bases, with 20 bases between them. This CDR3 comprises 16 residues. The DNA of the CDR3 is TGTGCCAGCAGCTTAGGGGTGGCTGTGCAACTCGGGGGCTACACCTTC. Translation gives CASSLGVAVQLGGYTF.

CDR3 in amino acids: CASSPGGTGSANTEAFF. CDR3 DNA: TGCGCCAGCAGCCCGGGGGGGACAGGGTCGGCGAACACTGAAGCTTTCTTT. The rearrangement uses TRBV5-1 and TRBJ1-1, with 9 bases identical to TRBD1. CDR1 and CDR2 from the germline V gene are SGHRS and YFSETQ. There are 17 residues in the CDR3. J was trimmed by 1 base and V by 4 bases; bases with no gene match: 11.

This clone appeared a single time. CDR3 region: CASSYPPQGLKETQYF. The CDR3 region has the DNA TGTGCCAGCAGTTACCCCCCACAGGGACTAAAAGAGACCCAGTACTTC. The chain joins TRBV28 to TRBJ2-5; tentative D call: TRBD2 (7 bases). Germline CDR1 and CDR2: MDHEN and SYDVKM. Deletions cut 4 bases from V and 3 bases from J, with 18 bases between. The CDR3 has 16 residues.

This clone was observed a single time. The chain recombines TRBV3-1 (or the pseudogene TRBV3-2) with TRBJ1-4, with a possible D match to TRBD1 (5 bases). Looked up from germline, CDR1 is LGHDT and CDR2 is YNNKEL (reference sequence). This CDR3 has 18 residues. V lost 1 base and J 0 bases, leaving 15 bases between the germline ends. CDR3 sequence reads: CASSQVMQGKATNEKLFF. The CDR3 DNA reads as TGTGCCAGCAGCCAAGTTATGCAGGGCAAAGCAACTAATGAAAAACTGTTTTTT.

The genes are TRBV7-9 and TRBJ2-5; TRBD2 aligns across 9 bases. The ends lost 2 bases at V and 2 bases at J; junction bases unmatched: 3. The CDR3 runs to 15 residues. Germline-derived CDR1 and CDR2 are SEHNR and FQNEAQ (reference sequence). The CDR3 spells CASSLLAGAQETQYF. The DNA for the CDR3 is TGTGCCAGCAGCTTATTAGCGGGGGCACAAGAGACCCAGTACTTC.

The rearrangement uses TRBV28 and TRBJ1-1; D is perhaps TRBD1 (5 bases). Trimming removed 7 bases at V and 4 bases at J, with 13 bases between. Germline V gene data show CDR1 as MDHEN and CDR2 as SYDVKM. This CDR3 region has 13 residues. CDR3 in DNA: TGTGCCAGCACCCAGGGTTTGGCCACTGAAGCTTTCTTT. Translating it yields CASTQGLATEAFF.

The chain has TRBV28 and TRBJ1-5, with 9 positions matching TRBD1. Trimming cost V 5 bases and J 2 bases; bases outside gene matches: 16. This CDR3 region has 19 residues. Germline V lookup: CDR1 MDHEN, CDR2 SYDVKM. The CDR3: CASSLSSGTGYWGNQPQHF. The CDR3 DNA is TGTGCCAGCAGTCTTAGTTCCGGGACAGGGTATTGGGGCAATCAGCCCCAGCATTTT.

J is TRBJ2-1 and V is TRBV27; no firm D call. Per the germline V gene, CDR1 is MNHEY and CDR2 is SMNVEV (reference sequence). CDR3 length equals 15 residues. V was pared by 6 bases and J by 15 bases, with 27 bases between. CDR3 DNA sequence: TGTGCCAGCAGCCGCATACCCCTGCGGCCCCTATTCGGGTTCTTC. The encoded protein is CASSRIPLRPLFGFF.

The sample holds many counts of this clone. The V gene is TRBV3-1 (or the pseudogene TRBV3-2), the J gene TRBJ2-7, with 7 nucleotides matching TRBD2. This CDR3 contains 14 residues. J was trimmed by 4 bases and V by 1 base; bases with no gene match: 4. Germline V CDR1 and CDR2: LGHDT, YNNKEL (reference sequence). The CDR3 region has the DNA TGTGCCAGCAGCCAAGGGACTAGTTTTTACGAGCAGTACTTC. This codes for CASSQGTSFYEQYF.

V usage is TRBV10-3 and J usage is TRBJ2-2; TRBD2 matches at 8 bases. Per the germline V gene, CDR1 is ENHRY and CDR2 is SYGVKD. V shed 2 bases and J 1 base; nucleotides not matched to a gene: 0. The CDR3 is 15 residues long. This CDR3 reads CAISEREGNTGELFF. CDR3 DNA sequence: TGTGCCATCAGTGAGCGGGAGGGGAACACCGGGGAGCTGTTTTTT.

This clone was counted a single time. The genes are TRBV28 and TRBJ2-7; 11 positions agree with TRBD1. V trimming: 3 bases; J trimming: 1 base; junction bases outside the gene matches: 11. CDR1 is MDHEN, CDR2 SYDVKM, per germline. The CDR3 is 18 amino acids. This CDR3 is CASSFPGTGGRFSYEQYF. CDR3 sequence (DNA): TGTGCCAGCAGTTTTCCGGGGACAGGGGGGCGCTTTTCCTACGAGCAGTACTTC.

This chain uses TRBV4-1 with TRBJ2-2; no reliable D call. V lost 1 base and J 8 bases, leaving 11 bases between the germline ends. The germline V gene encodes CDR1 MGHRA and CDR2 YSYEKL. This CDR3 has 14 amino acids. The CDR3 loop reads CASSQGLVSGELFF. CDR3 DNA: TGCGCCAGCAGCCAAGGTCTGGTCAGTGGGGAGCTGTTTTTT.

The count of this clone is one. The J gene is TRBJ2-3, the V gene TRBV28; 9 bases are a match to TRBD2. V shed 4 bases and J 6 bases; nucleotides not matched to a gene: 5. The CDR3 is 14 amino acids. Germline V gene lookup returns CDR1 MDHEN and CDR2 SYDVKM. The CDR3 region is CASSYSGRMDTQYF. The CDR3 DNA reads as TGTGCCAGCAGTTATAGCGGGAGAATGGATACGCAGTATTTT.

The genes are TRBV28 and TRBJ2-1, with 8 bases fitting TRBD2. The V gene's germline CDR1 is MDHEN and CDR2 SYDVKM. The CDR3 is 18 residues long. Losses at the gene ends were 5 bases for V and 0 bases for J; bases not matched to a gene: 12. The CDR3 spells CASSRLAYTKSSYNEQFF. Here the CDR3 DNA reads TGTGCCAGCAGTCGACTAGCGTATACAAAGAGCTCCTACAATGAGCAGTTCTTC.

The CDR3: CASSLFLSSGSDTEAFF. CDR3 DNA sequence: TGTGCCAGCAGCTTGTTTCTGAGCTCAGGTTCGGACACTGAAGCTTTCTTT. J is TRBJ1-1 and V is TRBV5-8; D is unclear. Germline assignment: CDR1 SGHTS and CDR2 YDEGEE. Between the trimmed V and J ends, which lost 1 base and 3 bases, there was a span of 19 bases. The CDR3 sequence is 17 residues long.

As for this clone: Within the sample, other DNA sequences also encode this same CDR3. The CDR3: CASSFGQSYEQYF. CDR3 DNA: TGTGCCAGCAGTTTTGGTCAGTCCTACGAGCAGTACTTC. This chain connects TRBV27 to TRBJ2-7, with no clear D. The ends were cut back, 3 bases at V and 1 base at J, with 7 bases in the middle. This CDR3 region has 13 residues. Germline V CDR1 and CDR2: MNHEY, SMNVEV (reference sequence).

The rearrangement joins TRBV6-5 to TRBJ2-7; 7 bases line up with TRBD1. The ends lost 6 bases at V and 2 bases at J; junction bases unmatched: 7. The V gene's germline CDR1 is MNHEY and CDR2 SVGAGI. The CDR3 runs to 14 residues. CDR3 DNA: TGTGCCAGCAGATCCCGACAGGGACCCTACGAGCAGTACTTC. This codes for CASRSRQGPYEQYF.